The clone carrying this TCR beta chain was seen a few times. As yet, its antigen is unknown. Molecular barcoding with unique molecular identifiers was used for the TCRbeta library. TCRdb used MiXCR to reprocess the PCR reads, holding one entry per CDR3 protein. The table has about a million distinct CDR3 sequences, about 29% seen once; the top ten hold about 28%. This sample was included in a study of T-cell reconstitution after alpha-beta-depleted transplantation in children. General study findings and limits: Several hundred expanded graft clones reportedly were the source of alpha-beta T cells about two months after transplant. T-cell counts and diversity were attributed mostly to newly produced T cells one year after transplant.

The specimen comprised PBMCs, mostly from graft donor cells, sampled 360 days after TCRalphabeta/CD19-depleted stem cell transplant. The TCR comes from a boy in the first two years of life who had a stem cell transplant for SCID, so the T cells may come from the graft donor.

CDR3 amino acids: CASNNPAGLASEQYF. The CDR3 nucleotides read TGTGCCAGCAATAACCCGGCGGGACTAGCAAGCGAGCAGTACTTC. V is TRBV7-9 and J is TRBJ2-7; the match to TRBD2 covers 9 bases. Germline trimming cut 7 bases from V and 6 bases from J; bases unmatched to any gene: 13. The CDR3 totals 15 residues. Germline V lookup: CDR1 SEHNR, CDR2 FQNEAQ (reference sequence). The full variable domain, its missing parts supplied by reference TRBV7-9 and TRBJ2-7, is DTGVSQNPRHKITKRGQNVTFRCDPISEHNRLYWYRQTLGQGPEFLTYFQNEAQLEKSRLLSDRFSAERPKGSFSTLEIQRTEQGDSAMYLCASNNPAGLASEQYFGPGTRLTVT.